These 27 T cell receptor beta chains came from one sample sequenced in a study of T cell clusters in autoimmune cytopenias. TRB was amplified by touch-down multiplex PCR, primer pools A and B combined. TCRdb re-called the multiplex PCR reads, yielding one record per CDR3 amino acid sequence without DNA. The specimen's table records about 8,100 distinct CDR3 sequences. TRB amplification used approximately 250 ng of peripheral blood genomic DNA. The source material was peripheral blood. The receptors come from a human donor with an autoimmune cytopenia or autoimmune hepatitis (not recorded which).

According to its frequency, this clonotype is medium-sized. This rearrangement joins TRBV18 to TRBJ2-7; TCRdb outputs TRBD1, but without DNA this stays unchecked. This CDR3 region has 15 residues. CDR1 is KGHSH and CDR2 is LQKENI in the germline V gene. This CDR3 reads CASSPPRTGSYEQYF.

The J gene is TRBJ2-3, the V gene TRBV6-5; without DNA, the TCRdb call of TRBD1 cannot be checked. This CDR3 contains 14 residues. Germline V lookup: CDR1 MNHEY, CDR2 SVGAGI. The chain's CDR3 is CASSEPGKLDTQYF.

This chain uses TRBV7-2 with TRBJ2-3; there is no DNA to check the TCRdb D call of TRBD1. The CDR3 totals 12 residues. Germline CDR1 SGHTA, CDR2 FQGNSA. The CDR3 protein is CASGRQADTQYF.

The chain couples TRBV30 to TRBJ2-7; there is no DNA to check the TCRdb D call of TRBD1. Germline V gene sequence: CDR1 GTSNPN, CDR2 SVGIG (reference sequence). This CDR3 contains 19 residues. CDR3: CAWRETPGQGGQFGYEQYF.

The rearrangement links TRBV12-3 or TRBV12-4 to TRBJ2-7; absent DNA, TCRdb's TRBD1 call cannot be checked. The CDR3 totals 17 residues. CDR3 sequence reads: CASSLVGGLGRKYEQYF.

The chain joins TRBV29-1 to TRBJ1-2; the TCRdb call, TRBD1, lacks DNA for checking. The CDR3 is 14 residues long. Germline CDR1 reads SQVTM; CDR2 reads ANQGSEA. This chain's CDR3 is CSVERGQGPFGYTF.

V gene TRBV7-2 combines with J gene TRBJ1-3. There are 15 residues in the CDR3. Germline CDR1 and CDR2: SGHTA and FQGNSA. The CDR3 here is CASSPRGGSGNTIYF.

The chain carries TRBV5-1 and TRBJ1-1; the D call of TRBD1 rests on TCRdb alone, since no DNA is present to check it. There are 15 residues in the CDR3. Per the germline V gene, CDR1 is SGHRS and CDR2 is YFSETQ. The CDR3 sequence is CASSDSDRLYTEAFF. Variable domain in full (rest from reference TRBV5-1 and TRBJ1-1): KAGVTQTPRYLIKTRGQQVTLSCSPISGHRSVSWYQQTPGQGLQFLFEYFSETQRNKGNFPGRFSGRQFSNSRSEMNVSTLELGDSALYLCASSDSDRLYTEAFFGQGTRLTVV.

By frequency, this clonotype is medium-sized. This chain links TRBV19 with TRBJ1-2; the D call of TRBD1 rests on TCRdb alone, since no DNA is present to check it. CDR1 and CDR2 (germline): LNHDA, SQIVND (reference sequence). The CDR3 sequence is 15 residues long. This CDR3 is CASSISGLSNYGYTF.

V and J are TRBV12-3 or TRBV12-4 and TRBJ2-3; as DNA is missing, the TRBD1 call by TCRdb cannot be tested. The CDR3 contains 17 residues. CDR3: CASSLGQGVFGTDTQYF.

This clonotype is identified as medium-sized from frequency. V and J are TRBV15 and TRBJ1-2; TCRdb returns TRBD1, unconfirmable since there is no DNA. This CDR3 contains 16 residues. Germline V gene lookup returns CDR1 LNHNV and CDR2 YYDKDF (reference sequence). The CDR3 loop reads CATSSFDRGRDYGYTF.

According to its frequency, this clonotype is medium-sized (0.01 to 0.1%). CDR3: CASRETGGPADTQYF. This chain connects TRBV6-5 to TRBJ2-3; lacking DNA, the TRBD2 call made by TCRdb goes unchecked. CDR1 and CDR2 from the germline V gene are MNHEY and SVGAGI. This CDR3 comprises 15 residues.

The V gene is TRBV6-5, the J gene TRBJ1-2; TCRdb's assignment of TRBD1 cannot be checked, as there is no DNA. The CDR3 is 13 residues long. CDR1 MNHEY and CDR2 SVGAGI come from the germline V gene. The CDR3 sequence: CASSELRGLGYTF.

This clonotype shows up as medium-sized by frequency. The V gene is TRBV27, the J gene TRBJ1-5. The CDR3 covers 12 residues. CDR1 is MNHEY and CDR2 is SMNVEV in the germline V gene (reference sequence). The CDR3 loop reads CASSQLNQPQHF.

By frequency, this clonotype is medium-sized. The rearrangement uses TRBV29-1 and TRBJ1-2. Germline CDR1 reads SQVTM; CDR2 reads ANQGSEA. The CDR3 is 12 amino acids. The CDR3 here is CSVAGGSYGYTF.

The CDR3 loop is CASSTSTGTSVYNEQFF. The rearrangement uses TRBV19 and TRBJ2-1; the D call of TRBD2 rests on TCRdb alone, since no DNA is present to check it. Germline V lookup: CDR1 LNHDA, CDR2 SQIVND (reference sequence). The CDR3 contains 17 residues.

This clonotype is medium-sized by frequency. J is TRBJ1-6 and V is TRBV6-4; TCRdb's D call of TRBD1 is untestable without DNA. CDR1 and CDR2 (germline): MRHNA, SNTAGT. This CDR3 contains 14 residues. CDR3 residues: CASSTGTNNSPLHF.

The rearrangement links TRBV5-1 to TRBJ2-7; TCRdb outputs TRBD2, but without DNA this stays unchecked. This CDR3 is 15 amino acids long. Per the germline V gene, CDR1 is SGHRS and CDR2 is YFSETQ. Here the CDR3 reads CASSLQGPVTYEQYF. The entire variable domain, with the rest obtained from reference TRBV5-1 and TRBJ2-7, is as follows: KAGVTQTPRYLIKTRGQQVTLSCSPISGHRSVSWYQQTPGQGLQFLFEYFSETQRNKGNFPGRFSGRQFSNSRSEMNVSTLELGDSALYLCASSLQGPVTYEQYFGPGTRLTVT.

The chain uses TRBV6-5 and TRBJ1-2; TCRdb selects TRBD1, and the lack of DNA leaves this call unchecked. This CDR3 is built from 18 residues. CDR1 and CDR2 from the germline V gene are MNHEY and SVGAGI. The CDR3: CASSRTRGQEIANYGYTF.

By frequency, this clonotype registers medium-sized. The rearrangement links TRBV19 to TRBJ1-4. This CDR3 spans 16 amino acids. Germline values: CDR1 LNHDA, CDR2 SQIVND (reference sequence). This chain's CDR3 is CASSIITFPTNEKLFF.

The J gene is TRBJ2-3, the V gene TRBV20-1; the TCRdb D gene call, TRBD1, has no DNA to confirm it. The CDR3 length is 18 residues. The germline V gene has CDR1 DFQATT and CDR2 SNEGSKA (reference sequence). CDR3 residues: CSASTQWGVRARTDTQYF.

V is TRBV6-4 and J is TRBJ2-1; TCRdb indicates TRBD2, and absent DNA this call remains unverified. The germline V gene has CDR1 MRHNA and CDR2 SNTAGT. The CDR3 totals 16 residues. CDR3 region: CASREIAGDYNNEQFF.

The V gene is TRBV6-2 or TRBV6-3, the J gene TRBJ2-2; TCRdb outputs TRBD1, but without DNA this stays unchecked. This CDR3 has 15 amino acids. From germline, CDR1 is MNHEY and CDR2 SVGEGT. CDR3 in amino acids: CASRAGTGFTGELFF.

The CDR3 loop is CASSPEALNQPQHF. The chain employs TRBV18 and TRBJ1-5. CDR3 length: 14 residues. Looked up from germline, CDR1 is KGHSH and CDR2 is LQKENI.

The chain couples TRBV11-2 to TRBJ2-5; the D call from TCRdb, TRBD1, cannot be confirmed without DNA. The CDR3 extends over 13 amino acids. Germline CDR1 and CDR2: SGHAT and FQNNGV. The CDR3 spells CASTVDGGETQYF. The complete variable domain, with remaining parts taken from reference TRBV11-2 and TRBJ2-5, reads EAGVAQSPRYKIIEKRQSVAFWCNPISGHATLYWYQQILGQGPKLLIQFQNNGVVDDSQLPKDRFSAERLKGVDSTLKIQPAKLEDSAVYLCASTVDGGETQYFGPGTRLLVL.

J is TRBJ1-6 and V is TRBV20-1. The CDR3 is 16 amino acids. Germline assignment: CDR1 DFQATT and CDR2 SNEGSKA (reference sequence). CDR3 amino acids: CSARELQESHNSPLHF.

Considering frequency, this clonotype is medium-sized. This chain joins TRBV6-9 and TRBJ2-3; TCRdb selects TRBD1, and the lack of DNA leaves this call unchecked. The CDR3 sequence is 14 residues long. The germline V gene encodes CDR1 MNHGY and CDR2 SVAAGI. This CDR3 is CASRNRGATDTQYF.